This is a list of T cell receptor beta chains from one sample in a study of cytomegalovirus exposure and HLA in healthy donors. The protocol was immunoSEQ multiplex PCR, while the TCRdb copy is restricted to in-frame clones and leaves out a portion. The data show 150,000 to 200,000 clones, more than 70% seen once. The material sequenced was PBMCs. Every receptor here comes from a woman younger than 30 in good health and CMV-seronegative. The CDR3 runs from the conserved cysteine through the conserved F or W. D genes are given only for firm matches. Clone size, where shown, is once, few, many, or a class for clones that have expanded.

size,J,V,D,CDR3,DNA
NA,TRBJ1-4,TRBV27,TRBD1,CASSLQGAENEKLFF,TGTGCCAGCAGTTTACAGGGGGCCGAAAATGAAAAACTGTTTTTT
NA,TRBJ2-7,TRBV4-2,TRBD2,CASSLGLAGYYEQYF,TGTGCCAGCAGCCTAGGACTAGCGGGGTATTACGAGCAGTACTTC
NA,TRBJ2-5,TRBV10-3,NA,CAISKEGETQYF,TGTGCCATCTCCAAGGAGGGAGAGACCCAGTACTTC
NA,TRBJ2-1,TRBV18,TRBD1,CASSPRADRGPSSYNEQFF,TGTGCCAGCTCACCTAGAGCGGACAGGGGCCCCTCTTCCTACAATGAGCAGTTCTTC
NA,TRBJ1-2,TRBV6-1,TRBD1,CASVDRGRFNGYTF,TGTGCCAGCGTAGACAGGGGGCGTTTTAATGGCTACACCTTC
NA,TRBJ1-2,TRBV6-5,NA,CASSLNRAPNYGYTF,TGTGCCAGCAGTTTGAACAGGGCCCCTAACTATGGCTACACCTTC
NA,TRBJ1-5,TRBV19,TRBD1,CASKSTGDQPQHF,TGTGCCAGTAAATCGACAGGGGATCAGCCCCAGCATTTT
NA,TRBJ1-5,TRBV7-8,NA,CASSFGASNQPQHF,TGTGCCAGCAGCTTTGGAGCGTCCAATCAGCCCCAGCATTTT
NA,TRBJ1-4,TRBV5-1,NA,CASSFSPDRSNEKLFF,TGCGCCAGCAGCTTTTCCCCCGACAGATCTAATGAAAAACTGTTTTTT
NA,TRBJ2-7,TRBV11-2,TRBD2,CASSFGLVGPSAQYF,TGTGCCAGCAGCTTCGGACTAGTAGGACCCAGCGCGCAGTACTTC
NA,TRBJ2-1,TRBV6-4,TRBD2,CASSDFGGSYNEQFF,TGTGCCAGCAGTGACTTCGGGGGGTCATACAATGAGCAGTTCTTC
NA,TRBJ2-7,TRBV15,TRBD2,CATSRVAGGSDEQYF,TGTGCCACCAGCAGAGTCGCCGGGGGGAGCGACGAGCAGTACTTC
NA,TRBJ2-7,TRBV18,NA,CASAGQYLTYEQYF,TGTGCCAGCGCGGGACAGTACTTGACCTACGAGCAGTACTTC
once,TRBJ2-7,TRBV5-1,TRBD1,CASSFRGQGKTYEQYF,TGCGCCAGCAGCTTCCGAGGACAGGGGAAAACCTACGAGCAGTACTTC
NA,TRBJ1-4,TRBV9,NA,CASSVSSQGSEKLFF,TGTGCCAGCAGCGTATCAAGTCAGGGGTCTGAAAAACTGTTTTTT
NA,TRBJ2-5,TRBV30,NA,CAWKKPYSYQETQYF,TGTGCCTGGAAAAAACCTTACTCGTACCAAGAGACCCAGTACTTC
NA,TRBJ2-1,TRBV12-5,TRBD2,CASGLVLTSEPYNEQFF,TGTGCTAGTGGTTTGGTTCTTACTAGCGAACCGTACAATGAGCAGTTCTTC
NA,TRBJ1-1,TRBV5-6,NA,CASSSGGSTEAFF,TGTGCCAGCAGCTCGGGGGGGAGCACTGAAGCTTTCTTT
once,TRBJ2-7,TRBV4-1,TRBD2,CASSPETSRPEQYF,TGCGCCAGCAGCCCCGAGACTAGCCGCCCCGAGCAGTACTTC
NA,TRBJ2-7,TRBV4-1,TRBD1,CASSTWTGNGEQYF,TGCGCCAGCAGCACCTGGACAGGGAATGGCGAGCAGTACTTC
NA,TRBJ2-1,TRBV10-1,TRBD2,CASSELAGSGEQFF,TGCGCCAGCAGTGAGCTAGCGGGGTCGGGTGAGCAGTTCTTC
few,TRBJ1-5,TRBV28,NA,CASRTGGQPQHF,TGTGCCAGCAGGACGGGGGGACAGCCCCAGCATTTT
few,TRBJ2-5,TRBV9,TRBD2,CASSVAQAGGPRGETQYF,TGTGCCAGCAGCGTAGCTCAAGCGGGGGGGCCTCGTGGAGAGACCCAGTACTTC
NA,TRBJ2-7,TRBV19,TRBD1,CASGMQGVGEQYF,TGTGCCAGTGGGATGCAGGGGGTTGGCGAGCAGTACTTC
NA,TRBJ1-1,TRBV6-1,TRBD1,CASLRDRLNTEAFF,TGTGCCAGCCTAAGGGACAGGTTGAACACTGAAGCTTTCTTT
NA,TRBJ2-3,TRBV27,TRBD2,CASSNPLAGTTDTQYF,TGTGCCAGCAGCAACCCGCTAGCGGGGACTACAGATACGCAGTATTTT
NA,TRBJ1-2,TRBV7-8,NA,CASSLVPGPDYGYTF,TGTGCCAGCAGCCTCGTACCAGGGCCAGACTATGGCTACACCTTC
NA,TRBJ2-5,TRBV5-1,TRBD2,CASSFQLAGGKETQYF,TGCGCCAGCAGCTTTCAGCTCGCGGGGGGGAAAGAGACCCAGTACTTC